The entry that follows covers one T cell receptor (beta chain) sequence. Seattle enrolled patients during active infection and tracked them longitudinally. The data were taken from a study of blood T cell repertoires in COVID-19. The wider study: Donors in the United States, Italy and Spain gave samples during acute or convalescent COVID-19. PBMCs, B-cell-depleted T cells, or T cells were the source of the cDNA or gDNA that made up the material.

The repertoire was sequenced with immunoSEQ multiplex PCR; TCRdb's copy has only in-frame clones and lacks some. The sample has 300,000 to 400,000 clones, 87% seen once. The source of this sequence is a woman aged 50 to 65 with COVID-19, enrolled during active disease. Sample: peripheral blood.

CDR3: CATSDLPLLNEQFF. The DNA for the CDR3 is TGTGCCACCAGTGATTTGCCTCTTCTGAATGAGCAGTTCTTC. The J gene is TRBJ2-1, the V gene TRBV24-1; no firm D call. Germline V gives CDR1 KGHDR, CDR2 SFDVKD. The V end was cut by 0 bases, the J end by 7 bases, with 9 bases between. The CDR3 is 14 residues long.